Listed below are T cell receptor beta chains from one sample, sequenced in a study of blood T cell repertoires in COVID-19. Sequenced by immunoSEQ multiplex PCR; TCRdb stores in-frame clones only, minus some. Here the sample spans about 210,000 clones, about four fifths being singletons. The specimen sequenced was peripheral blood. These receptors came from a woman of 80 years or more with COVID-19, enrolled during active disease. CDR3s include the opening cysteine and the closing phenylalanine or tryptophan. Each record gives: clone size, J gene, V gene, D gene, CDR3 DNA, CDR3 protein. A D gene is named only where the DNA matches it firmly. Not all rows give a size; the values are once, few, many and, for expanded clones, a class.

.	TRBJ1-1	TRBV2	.	TGTGCCAGCAGTGGGACAGCTAACACTGAAGCTTTCTTT	CASSGTANTEAFF
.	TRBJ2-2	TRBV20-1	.	TGCAGTGCTAGTTCAGCGACCGCGAACACCGGGGAGCTGTTTTTT	CSASSATANTGELFF
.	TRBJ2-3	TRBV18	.	TGTGCCAGCTCACCACGGACGGCGGGGGATACGCAGTATTTT	CASSPRTAGDTQYF
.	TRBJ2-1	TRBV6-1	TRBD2	TGTGCCAGCAGTGGACTAGCGGGGGGCCTGACCTACAATGAGCAGTTCTTC	CASSGLAGGLTYNEQFF
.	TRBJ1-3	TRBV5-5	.	TGTGCCAGCAGCTTTAGACAGACTGGAAACACCATATATTTT	CASSFRQTGNTIYF
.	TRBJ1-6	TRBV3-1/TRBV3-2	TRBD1	TGTGCCAGCAGCCAAGATAGAGTCGGGACAGGGTTTTCACCCCTCCACTTT	CASSQDRVGTGFSPLHF
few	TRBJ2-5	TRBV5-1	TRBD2	TGCGCCAGCACACCGGGAGGGCTAGAGACCCAGTACTTC	CASTPGGLETQYF
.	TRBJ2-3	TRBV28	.	TGTGCCAGCCCCCCGGACTCCGATATCACAGATACGCAGTATTTT	CASPPDSDITDTQYF
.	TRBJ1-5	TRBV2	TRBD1	TGTGCCAGCAGAGGACAGGGAGGACAGCCCCAGCATTTT	CASRGQGGQPQHF
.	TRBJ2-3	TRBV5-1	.	TGCGCCAGCAGAGTTGAGGGAGGAGATACGCAGTATTTT	CASRVEGGDTQYF
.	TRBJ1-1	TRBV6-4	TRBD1	TGTGCCAGCAGTGCCACAGGGGGCACTGAAGCTTTCTTT	CASSATGGTEAFF
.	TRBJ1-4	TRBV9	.	TGTGCCAGCAGCGTAGGGGTGGGGGGAACTAATGAAAAACTGTTTTTT	CASSVGVGGTNEKLFF
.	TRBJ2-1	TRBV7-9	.	TGTGCCAGCCCGGGGACTCAGAATGAGCAGTTCTTC	CASPGTQNEQFF
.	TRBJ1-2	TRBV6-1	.	TGTGCCAGCAGTGATACAGAGCAGCTTGACTACACCTTC	CASSDTEQLDYTF
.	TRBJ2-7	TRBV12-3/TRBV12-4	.	TGTGCCAGCAGTTTCACAGGGACGGGGGAGCAGTACTTC	CASSFTGTGEQYF
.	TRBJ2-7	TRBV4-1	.	TGCGCCAGCAGCCATCGAACCACAGCCTCGAGCTCCTACGAGCAGTACTTC	CASSHRTTASSSYEQYF
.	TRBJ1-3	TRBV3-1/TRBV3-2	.	TGTGCCAGCAGCCAAAGACACCTCTCTGGAAACACCATATATTTT	CASSQRHLSGNTIYF
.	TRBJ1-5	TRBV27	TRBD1	TGTGCCAGCACTCCCGGGACAGGGGGTCAGCCCCAGCATTTT	CASTPGTGGQPQHF
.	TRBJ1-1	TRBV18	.	TGTGCCAGCTCACCGGGAGTAGTGAACACTGAAGCTTTCTTT	CASSPGVVNTEAFF
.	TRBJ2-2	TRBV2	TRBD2	TGTGCCAGCAAAGTGGGAGGGTCGAACACCGGGGAGCTGTTTTTT	CASKVGGSNTGELFF
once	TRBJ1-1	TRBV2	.	TGTGCCAGCAGTGAAGAGGCAGGGGTCTACACTGAAGCTTTCTTT	CASSEEAGVYTEAFF
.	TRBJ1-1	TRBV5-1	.	TGCGCCAGCAGCTTGCCTTCGGGGAGGAACATGAACACTGAAGCTTTCTTT	CASSLPSGRNMNTEAFF
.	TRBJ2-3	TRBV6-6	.	TGTGCCACCAGGGGGGGGGCCGTCACAGATACGCAGTATTTT	CATRGGAVTDTQYF
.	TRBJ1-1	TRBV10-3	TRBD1	TGTGCCATCAGGGGGACAGGGCGCTTGAACACTGAAGCTTTCTTT	CAIRGTGRLNTEAFF
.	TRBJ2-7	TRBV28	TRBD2	TGTGCCAGCAATTTCGCGGGAGGGGCCATTTCCTACGAGCAGTACTTC	CASNFAGGAISYEQYF
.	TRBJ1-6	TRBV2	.	TGTGCCAGCACCCCGGTGGTGAATTCACCCCTCCACTTT	CASTPVVNSPLHF
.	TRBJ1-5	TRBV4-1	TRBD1	TGCGCCAGCAGCCAAGAGTTGACAGGGGAGGGTCAGCCCCAGCATTTT	CASSQELTGEGQPQHF
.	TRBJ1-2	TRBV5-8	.	TGTGCCAGCAGCTTACCAGGGATGGACTATGGCTACACCTTC	CASSLPGMDYGYTF
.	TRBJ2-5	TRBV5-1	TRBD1	TGCGCCAGCAGCCTGGGGCGACAGGGGTCAGAGACCCAGTACTTC	CASSLGRQGSETQYF
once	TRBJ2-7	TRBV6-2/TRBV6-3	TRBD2	TGTGCCAGCAGCCAAGGACTAGCGGGAGTCTACGAGCAGTACTTC	CASSQGLAGVYEQYF
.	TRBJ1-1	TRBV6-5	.	TGTGCCAGCAGTACGCAGCGAAACACTGAAGCTTTCTTT	CASSTQRNTEAFF
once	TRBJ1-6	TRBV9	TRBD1	TGTGCCAGCAGCGACAGTCGACAGGGTGTGGGGAAACCCCTCCACTTT	CASSDSRQGVGKPLHF
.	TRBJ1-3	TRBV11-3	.	TGTGCCAGCAGCTTAACAGGTCCTGGAAACACCATATATTTT	CASSLTGPGNTIYF
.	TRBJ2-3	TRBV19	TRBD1	TGTGCCAGTAGTATAGGAGGGGGACAGGGATCGGATACGCAGTATTTT	CASSIGGGQGSDTQYF
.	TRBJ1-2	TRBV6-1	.	TGTGCCAGCAGTGAAGGGTTGACATTCCGCCGCTCTGGCTACACCTTC	CASSEGLTFRRSGYTF
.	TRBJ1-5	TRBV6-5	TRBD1	TGTGCCAGCAGGGGGGGACAGGGGAGCAATCAGCCCCAGCATTTT	CASRGGQGSNQPQHF
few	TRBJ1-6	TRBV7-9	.	TGTGCCAGCAGCGCCGGTACAGGGACCAGCTCCTATAATTCACCCCTCCACTTT	CASSAGTGTSSYNSPLHF